Each of the 2 T cell receptor beta chains below was sequenced from the same sample in a study of post-analysis software for immune sequencing data (dated by TCRdb to between 2015 and 2017). What the study reported, not specific to this receptor: Patients showed significantly higher frequencies than controls for about five TRBV segments, among them TRBV5-6, TRBV5-1 and TRBV20-1.

The protocol used for the library was PCR. The sequencer was an Illumina HiSeq 2500. To reduce PCR and sequencing biases, unique molecular identifiers were incorporated into the TCR beta cDNA libraries. TCRdb applied fastp at Q25 and MiXCR to the public reads, then kept only in-frame beta chains. Each entry is one CDR3 protein sequence, shown with its most common DNA and genes. The sample yields under 200,000 distinct CDR3 sequences; about 30% were counted once. The top ten clonotypes cover 3% to 3.5% of the sample. No antigen is known for these receptors. Input material: blood. The receptor source for this set is a girl younger than 18 with multiple sclerosis.

This clonotype was counted many times. The chain combines TRBV20-1 with TRBJ1-5; D may be TRBD1 (5 bases). Germline V gene lookup returns CDR1 DFQATT and CDR2 SNEGSKA (reference sequence). CDR3 length: 14 residues. The ends were cut back, 3 bases at V and 5 bases at J, with 14 bases in the middle. The CDR3, as DNA: TGCAGTGCTAGGCCGGGACTGAGTCATCAGCCCCAGCATTTT. The encoded protein is CSARPGLSHQPQHF.

Ten or more counts support this clonotype. The V gene is TRBV7-2, the J gene TRBJ2-1; TRBD2 matches 11 bases. The CDR3 runs to 17 residues. Looked up from germline, CDR1 is SGHTA and CDR2 is FQGNSA. V lost 5 bases, J lost 2 bases, and 8 bases stayed unmatched. The CDR3 reads CASSTYLAGGAYNEQFF. CDR3 nucleotide sequence: TGTGCCAGCAGCACCTATCTAGCGGGAGGCGCCTACAATGAGCAGTTCTTC.